This passage covers 16 T cell receptor beta chains from one sample sequenced in a study of OX40 agonist ivuxolimab in advanced cancers. Sequencing used immunoSEQ multiplex PCR; TCRdb keeps in-frame clones, though not all of them. Among about 80,000 clones listed, about nine tenths were seen once. The sample consisted of CD4+ or CD8+ T cells sorted from blood, taken in a trial of the OX40 agonist ivuxolimab. These receptors all stem from an adult with an advanced solid tumor such as melanoma, head and neck, liver or kidney cancer.

The rearrangement uses TRBV5-5 and TRBJ1-1; possibly TRBD1 for D (6 bases). CDR1 is SGHKS, CDR2 YYEKEE, per germline (reference sequence). The CDR3 length is 15 residues. V was cut by 3 bases and J by 4 bases, with 16 bases left in between. The CDR3 DNA reads TGTGCCAGCAGCTCGACGGACAGTGGGGGCACTGAAGCTTTCTTT. It yields the protein CASSSTDSGGTEAFF.

The chain carries TRBV10-3 and TRBJ1-4, with D perhaps matching TRBD1 (5 bases). Germline assignment: CDR1 ENHRY and CDR2 SYGVKD. V was cut by 5 bases and J by 0 bases, with 13 bases left in between. This CDR3 spans 16 amino acids. For the CDR3, the DNA is TGTGCCATCAGTCCAACACAGGCTACAACTAATGAAAAACTGTTTTTT. This encodes CAISPTQATTNEKLFF.

The V gene is TRBV27, the J gene TRBJ1-3; D is possibly TRBD1 (6 bases). The germline V and J ends were trimmed by 9 bases and 0 bases, with 15 bases remaining between them. Germline CDR1 reads MNHEY; CDR2 reads SMNVEV (reference sequence). This CDR3 comprises 15 residues. The CDR3 is CASRATGSSGNTIYF. In nucleotides, the CDR3 is TGTGCCAGTCGCGCCACAGGGTCCTCTGGAAACACCATATATTTT.

J is TRBJ2-1 and V is TRBV10-3; maybe TRBD2 (5 bases). V lost 3 bases and J lost 8, with 11 bases in between. This CDR3 region has 13 residues. The germline gives CDR1 ENHRY, CDR2 SYGVKD. CDR3 residues: CAISDPGGHEQFF. The CDR3 DNA is TGTGCCATCAGTGACCCCGGAGGCCATGAGCAGTTCTTC.

The rearrangement uses TRBV9 and TRBJ2-7; D is unclear. The CDR3 extends over 14 amino acids. V gave up 3 bases and J gave up 2 bases, with 12 bases separating them. CDR1 is SGDLS and CDR2 is YYNGEE in the germline V gene. The CDR3 DNA reads TGTGCCAGCAGCGCCAGTGTGACCGCCTACGAGCAGTACTTC. Translated, it gives CASSASVTAYEQYF.

V usage is TRBV7-9 and J usage is TRBJ2-1; 8 bases match TRBD1. CDR3 size: 17 residues. V trimming: 3 bases; J trimming: 2 bases; junction bases outside the gene matches: 9. Germline V gene data show CDR1 as SEHNR and CDR2 as FQNEAQ (reference sequence). The CDR3 sequence: CASSLTGARLPYNEQFF. DNA of the CDR3: TGTGCCAGCAGCTTGACAGGGGCCCGTCTCCCCTACAATGAGCAGTTCTTC.

This clone was seen a single time. Other DNA sequences within the sample encode an identical CDR3. The chain links TRBV27 to TRBJ2-7; either TRBD1 or TRBD2 may fit D (6 bases each). V lost 5 bases, J lost 2 bases, and 13 bases lay in between. CDR1 MNHEY and CDR2 SMNVEV come from the germline V gene (reference sequence). CDR3 length equals 14 residues. CDR3 sequence reads: CASSVRGPPYEQYF. CDR3 in DNA: TGTGCCAGCAGTGTTCGGGGGCCACCCTACGAGCAGTACTTC.

This clone was seen only once. The chain links TRBV12-5 to TRBJ1-2, with D perhaps matching TRBD1 (6 bases). V lost 5 bases to trimming and J lost 5 bases, with 9 bases between them. The germline V gene encodes CDR1 LGHNT and CDR2 FRNRAP. The CDR3 loop spans 12 amino acids. CDR3 sequence: CASGPGQYGYTF. For the CDR3, the DNA is TGTGCTAGTGGTCCCGGACAGTATGGCTACACCTTC.

The chain uses TRBV7-8 and TRBJ2-3; 13 bases agree with TRBD2. V lost 6 bases, J lost 6 bases, and 9 bases stayed unmatched. The CDR3 totals 16 residues. Per the germline V gene, CDR1 is SGHVS and CDR2 is FQNEAQ. The CDR3 spells CASRQTSGGPGDTQYF. The CDR3, as DNA: TGTGCCAGCAGGCAGACTAGCGGGGGGCCAGGGGATACGCAGTATTTT.

V gene TRBV19 combines with J gene TRBJ2-7; TRBD2 matches at 10 bases. Germline CDR1 reads LNHDA; CDR2 reads SQIVND (reference sequence). V gave up 5 bases and J gave up 5 bases; unmatched junction bases: 6. This CDR3 is 14 amino acids long. The CDR3, as DNA: TGTGCCAGTAGTTATAGCGGGGGGACACACGAGCAGTACTTC. Protein sequence: CASSYSGGTHEQYF.

J is TRBJ2-7 and V is TRBV2; TRBD1 might be the D (6 bases). The germline V and J ends were trimmed by 0 bases and 2 bases, with 17 bases remaining between them. The CDR3 consists of 17 residues. Germline V CDR1 and CDR2: SNHLY, FYNNEI. CDR3 DNA sequence: TGTGCCAGCAGTGAAGCGCTTCTTACAGGGTTGACCTACGAGCAGTACTTC. This encodes CASSEALLTGLTYEQYF. Supplemented by reference TRBV2 and TRBJ2-7, the full variable domain reads EPEVTQTPSHQVTQMGQEVILRCVPISNHLYFYWYRQILGQKVEFLVSFYNNEISEKSEIFDDQFSVERPDGSNFTLKIRSTKLEDSAMYFCASSEALLTGLTYEQYFGPGTRLTVT.

V and J are TRBV10-3 and TRBJ2-2; a weak D match, TRBD2 (7 bases). This CDR3 is 14 amino acids long. Deletions cut 8 bases from V and 7 bases from J, with 17 bases between. Germline assignment: CDR1 ENHRY and CDR2 SYGVKD. The CDR3 DNA reads as TGTGCCATCCCAACCTCGGGGGGCGTCGGGGAGCTGTTTTTT. Its protein is CAIPTSGGVGELFF.

J is TRBJ2-3 and V is TRBV2; D possibly corresponds to TRBD2 (6 bases). The V and J ends lost 3 bases and 6 bases respectively, with 19 bases between them. CDR1 is SNHLY and CDR2 is FYNNEI in the germline V gene. The CDR3 consists of 16 residues. The DNA for the CDR3 is TGTGCCAGCAGTGATGTGGGACTGGGGATCGGGGATACGCAGTATTTT. Residues: CASSDVGLGIGDTQYF. Based on the CDR3 plus reference TRBV2 and TRBJ2-3, the full variable domain is EPEVTQTPSHQVTQMGQEVILRCVPISNHLYFYWYRQILGQKVEFLVSFYNNEISEKSEIFDDQFSVERPDGSNFTLKIRSTKLEDSAMYFCASSDVGLGIGDTQYFGPGTRLTVL.

This clone was recorded once. In DNA, the CDR3 is TGTGCCAGCTCATCTGAATCAATCCTCGCCTACGAGCAGTACTTC. Encoded protein: CASSSESILAYEQYF. The V gene is TRBV18, the J gene TRBJ2-7, with D unclear. Trimming took off 5 bases at V and 2 bases at J, with 16 bases between the two ends. Germline lookup yields CDR1 KGHSH and CDR2 LQKENI. This CDR3 is 15 amino acids long.

The chain couples TRBV7-2 to TRBJ1-2, with D unresolved. The germline gives CDR1 SGHTA, CDR2 FQGNSA. V was trimmed by 2 bases and J by 6 bases, leaving 7 bases between them. This CDR3 contains 12 residues. DNA of the CDR3: TGTGCCAGCAGCTTATTCTCGGATGGCTACACCTTC. Translated, it gives CASSLFSDGYTF.

The chain joins TRBV11-3 to TRBJ2-7; 7 positions match TRBD1. The germline V gene has CDR1 SGHNT and CDR2 YENEEA. The CDR3 runs to 17 residues. V shed 2 bases, J shed 3 bases, and the junction held 13 bases outside the gene matches. The CDR3 region has the DNA TGTGCCAGCAGCTTAAGGGTGACAGGGTCATGGATCTACGAGCAGTACTTC. It encodes CASSLRVTGSWIYEQYF.